This T cell receptor (beta chain) came from a study of OX40 agonist ivuxolimab in advanced cancers. Turning to the study itself: Three patients had partial responses: one hepatocellular carcinoma, two cutaneous melanoma.

Sequencing used immunoSEQ multiplex PCR; TCRdb keeps in-frame clones, though not all of them. This table has fewer than 20,000 clones, about four fifths appearing once. CDR1 and CDR2 from the germline V gene are SGHAT and FQNNGV. The V and J ends lost 7 bases and 3 bases respectively, with 13 bases between them. The CDR3 extends over 14 amino acids. V is TRBV11-2 and J is TRBJ2-1; D not resolved. The clonotype originates from an adult with an advanced solid tumor such as melanoma, head and neck, liver or kidney cancer. The specimen comprised CD4+ or CD8+ T cells sorted from blood, sampled in a trial of the OX40 agonist ivuxolimab. In DNA form, the CDR3 reads TGTGCCAGCAACGAGGATGGTGGCTACAATGAGCAGTTCTTC. As protein: CASNEDGGYNEQFF. Together with reference TRBV11-2 and TRBJ2-1, the CDR3 gives the full variable domain: EAGVAQSPRYKIIEKRQSVAFWCNPISGHATLYWYQQILGQGPKLLIQFQNNGVVDDSQLPKDRFSAERLKGVDSTLKIQPAKLEDSAVYLCASNEDGGYNEQFFGPGTRLTVL.